Included here is one TCR beta chain sequence, with context. Its antigen is unidentified. CDR1 is SQVTM, CDR2 ANQGSEA, per germline. The CDR3 consists of 20 residues. Losses at the gene ends were 5 bases for V and 0 bases for J; bases not matched to a gene: 24. The data were obtained in a study of CD8+ T cells in alopecia areata. Study-wide results and caveats: Relative to normal scalp, lesional scalp, especially alopecia totalis/universalis, showed higher clonality.

In each case, RNA was isolated and then reverse transcribed into cDNA as the sequencing template. Here immunoSEQ multiplex PCR was the method, and the copy in TCRdb shows in-frame clones only, minus some. The table lists about 190,000 clones, roughly 60% of them singletons, with approximately 1.3% in the top ten. Treatment here: oral pan-JAK inhibitor, 5-10 mg twice daily. This clonotype was obtained from a human donor with alopecia areata. Here the sequenced sample was CD4+ T cells sorted from blood, taken at approximately week 50, from a patient treated with tofacitinib. The rearrangement links TRBV29-1 to TRBJ1-2; 7 bases fit TRBD1. The DNA for the CDR3 is TGCAGCGTTACGGGAACAGGGGTACTTGGGCCTCGAGGAACTAACTATGGCTACACCTTC. Translating it yields CSVTGTGVLGPRGTNYGYTF.